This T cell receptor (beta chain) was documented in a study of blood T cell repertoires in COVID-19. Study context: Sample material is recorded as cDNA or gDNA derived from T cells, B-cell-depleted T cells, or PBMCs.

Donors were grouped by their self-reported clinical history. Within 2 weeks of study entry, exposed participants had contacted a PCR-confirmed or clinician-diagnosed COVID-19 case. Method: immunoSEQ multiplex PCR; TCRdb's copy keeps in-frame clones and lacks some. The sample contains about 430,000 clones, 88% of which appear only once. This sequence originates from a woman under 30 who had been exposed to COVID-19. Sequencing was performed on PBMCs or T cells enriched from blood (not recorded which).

CDR3 protein: CASTPGLAGTYEQYF. The CDR3 nucleotides read TGTGCCAGCACCCCGGGACTAGCGGGAACCTACGAGCAGTACTTC. The V and J genes are TRBV28 and TRBJ2-7, with 13 bases matching TRBD2. Trimming cost V 7 bases and J 2 bases; bases outside gene matches: 5. Germline CDR1 reads MDHEN; CDR2 reads SYDVKM. The CDR3 totals 15 residues.